This T cell receptor beta chain was obtained from a study of read filtering for tumor transcriptome and immune sequencing. Many counts were recorded for this clonotype. Molecular barcoded adaptors covering alpha/delta and beta/gamma chains were used on about 390 ng RNA. One entry per CDR3 protein, called by TCRdb with MiXCR from the reads. The sample includes about 54,000 distinct CDR3 sequences, around 12% of them seen just once. J lost 4 bases, V lost 3 bases, and 13 bases had no gene match. This CDR3 has 16 residues. Germline CDR1 is DFQATT and CDR2 is SNEGSKA (reference sequence). The genes are TRBV20-1 and TRBJ1-2, with TRBD1 matching 8 bases. Source material: a population of CD138-negative cells sorted from bone marrow. This clonotype was sampled from a donor over 35 with multiple myeloma. Here the CDR3 reads CSARETGQGAIYGYTF. In DNA, the CDR3 is TGCAGTGCTAGGGAGACGGGGCAGGGGGCCATCTATGGCTACACCTTC.